This TCR beta chain originates from a study of neurological immune-mediated disorders (dated by TCRdb to about 2019). Broadly, across the study: Peripheral blood TCR-beta repertoires from HTLV-I-associated myelopathy (HAM/TSP) patients, multiple sclerosis patients and healthy controls were compared by UMI-based sequencing. Technical triplicate libraries were sequenced to precisely calculate the variability in frequency of each individual clone. The approximately 100 TCR-beta libraries included longitudinal samples, technical triplicates and paired sorted CD4+ and CD8+ T-cell subsets alongside PBMC samples. Of the approximately 66 subjects in the cohort, some 15 were HAM/TSP patients, some 34 were multiple sclerosis patients, and 20 were healthy controls.

This clonotype appeared many times. Its antigen has not been determined. Base qualities were left out, and no much larger clone turns up one base away. To synthesize cDNA, template-switch 5'RACE was performed with a primer carrying a 10-nucleotide random unique molecular identifier so that each TCR transcript was tagged. Every sequencing run yielded over 160 million TCR-beta sequences covering 15-18 subjects. The RNeasy kit was used to extract total RNA. The KAPA Real-time Library Amplification kit was used to amplify TCR-beta VDJ regions with primers targeting the TCR constant region and the 5'RACE anchor. Sample indexes and Illumina adaptors were added in a first PCR, and a second PCR then increased library yield. After purification with Ampure beads, the TCR product of roughly 650 bp was size-selected on a 2% E-gel SizeSelection system. Before pooling, libraries had their quality checked on a Bioanalyzer, their concentration measured with Qubit, and their quantity determined with the Kapa Library Quantification kit. Libraries were sequenced paired-end 2 x 150 bp on an Illumina HiSeq 2500. To increase sequence diversity, roughly 24-31% phiX was spiked into each library pool. For the original study's pipeline: Quality-filtered reads were processed with the UMI-based MiGEC pipeline, which removed over 85% of raw TCR sequences during error correction. IMGT germline references were used for alignment of VDJ genes, and clonotypes were defined by a unique CDR3 amino acid sequence together with V-J genes. Clonal expansion, Shannon diversity and CDR3 relatedness were evaluated with VDJtools (CalcPairwiseDistances, ClusterSamples), while phylogenetic trees were built in CLCbio workbench. A clone was classed as expanded if it had 8 or more unique UMIs, a cutoff based on coefficient-of-variation modelling across technical triplicates. In TCRdb, the public reads were trimmed at Q25 with fastp and aligned with MiXCR, with productive beta chains retained. Entries that share a CDR3 protein sequence are merged under the most common genes and DNA. TCRdb, rather than the study authors, made the V and J calls. This sample gives under 70,000 distinct CDR3 sequences in total; around 24% of them show up just once. The top ten constitute about 5% of the sample.

The time point label on this specimen signifies: technical triplicate 2. Libraries from unsorted PBMCs were made from 2 million PBMCs kept in RNAlater at -80 degrees C until RNA extraction. Peripheral blood underwent Ficoll-Hypaque density gradient centrifugation to isolate PBMCs, which were then cryopreserved in liquid nitrogen. General conclusions and limits of the study: No identical CDR3 amino acid sequences were shared among expanded clones across subjects, suggesting private TCR-beta repertoires in all groups. TCR clonal expansion was highest in HAM/TSP patients and lowest in MS patients, with MS patients falling below even healthy controls.

Taken from the germline V gene (reference sequence), the CDR1 and CDR2 loops are LGHDT and YNNKEL. V is pared back by 4 bases and J by 2 bases, with 6 bases lying between the germline termini. The CDR3, cysteine through phenylalanine, is 12 amino acids long. The only DNA kept is the CDR3, 36 bases in frame from the first base. The rearrangement combines TRBV3-1 with TRBJ2-7; no D gene can be assigned with confidence. The sequencing sample was made of PBMCs. The receptor was derived from a man in his sixties with HTLV-1-associated myelopathy (HAM/TSP). The CDR3 corresponds to CASSRSTYEQYF. The DNA sequence reads TGTGCCAGCAGCCGATCAACCTACGAGCAGTACTTC.